This TCR beta chain appears in the sequencing data of a study of T cell repertoires in cytomegalovirus infection (dated by TCRdb to between 2017 and 2020). For the study in its entirety: The peptide stimulations were aimed at well-studied HLA-B-restricted epitopes as well as recently identified HLA-C-restricted CMV epitopes, whose presentation resists viral immunomodulation. Donor HLA type was relevant to the analysis, because carriage of CMV infection together with the matching HLA type was indicated by public TCR beta signatures.

Turning to this clonotype: Its antigen remains undetermined. No base quality information exists; no much larger clone differs at one position.

Sequenced using an Illumina HiSeq 1500. TCRdb's own reprocessing of the public reads used fastp at Q25 and MiXCR and kept productive beta chains. Rows with one shared CDR3 protein collapse into an entry with the most common genes and DNA. A total of 650,000 to 850,000 distinct CDR3 sequences appear in this sample, around 29% of them only once. About 12% of the sample rests with the top ten. Taken with the paper, the label for treatment or condition translates to: in vitro stimulation with specific CMV peptide epitopes to enrich CMV-specific T cells. Study-wide findings and limitations: Cumulative frequency of public TCR beta family members discriminated carriers of CMV infection plus the relevant HLA type in this cohort and an independent roughly 330-donor cohort. The ex vivo response was dominated by HLA-C-restricted CMV-specific TCR beta clonotypes, which also provided the single most frequent clonotype in two of eight donors.

For this chain, trimming is 6 bases at the V end and 8 bases at the J end, and the number of junction bases without a gene match is 23. The CDR3 spans 18 residues, from the cysteine through the phenylalanine. CDR3 DNA is the only sequence kept; it has 54 bases, read in frame from the first base. The germline V gene (reference sequence) provides CDR1 LGHDT and CDR2 YNNKEL. The source material was cultured CD8+ T cells from PBMCs, sampled from culture after CMV antigen stimulation. The clonotype originates from a human donor in good health (CMV status not recorded). Some clones in this sample may be carry-over from other donors' samples. The rearrangement combines TRBV3-1 with TRBJ2-3; 7 bases in the middle match TRBD2. The CDR3 corresponds to CASSPAGGERLSHGTQYF. The DNA sequence follows: TGTGCCAGCAGTCCTGCTGGGGGGGAGCGTCTCTCACATGGTACGCAGTATTTT.